These 23 T cell receptor beta chains originate from one sample sequenced in a study of cytomegalovirus exposure and HLA in healthy donors. It was with 60 Vbeta and 13 Jbeta primers that the PCR ran. Generated by immunoSEQ multiplex PCR, the TCRdb table keeps only in-frame clones and is missing some. The repertoire holds tens of thousands of clones, with less than 10% as singletons. Sequencing used PBMCs. The source is a man aged 50 to 60 in good health and CMV-seronegative.

This clone was detected only a few times. This chain links TRBV2 with TRBJ2-1, with 7 nucleotides matching TRBD1. The germline gives CDR1 SNHLY, CDR2 FYNNEI. The CDR3 has 15 amino acids. The V and J ends lost 5 bases and 5 bases, in that order; junction bases with no gene match: 9. Here the CDR3 DNA reads TGTGCCAGCAGTCGATCACAGGGGCTCAACAATGAGCAGTTCTTC. As protein: CASSRSQGLNNEQFF.

This clone was observed a few times. The chain uses TRBV19 and TRBJ1-2, with D hard to call. From germline, CDR1 is LNHDA and CDR2 SQIVND (reference sequence). The V end was cut by 3 bases, the J end by 0 bases, with 14 bases between. The CDR3 runs 16 residues. CDR3 bases: TGTGCCAGTAGTATTGGTGCAGGAAATTCTAACTATGGCTACACCTTC. This translates into CASSIGAGNSNYGYTF. The full variable domain, with the rest looked up from reference TRBV19 and TRBJ1-2, is DGGITQSPKYLFRKEGQNVTLSCEQNLNHDAMYWYRQDPGQGLRLIYYSQIVNDFQKGDIAEGYSVSREKKESFPLTVTSAQKNPTAFYLCASSIGAGNSNYGYTFGSGTRLTVV.

By frequency in the sample, this clone is medium-sized. The gene calls are TRBV6-1 and TRBJ2-7, with 11 bases fitting TRBD1. V gave up 4 bases and J gave up 5 bases; unmatched junction bases: 10. The CDR3 covers 16 residues. Germline V CDR1 and CDR2: MNHNS, SASEGT. CDR3 in amino acids: CASSAQAGTGGNEQYF. The CDR3 DNA is TGTGCCAGCAGTGCACAGGCCGGGACAGGGGGAAACGAGCAGTACTTC.

This clone was seen only a few times. The chain links TRBV6-1 to TRBJ1-2; tentative D call: TRBD1 (6 bases). Trimming took 2 bases from V and 4 from J, leaving 11 bases between them. The CDR3 is made up of 14 amino acids. The germline V gene encodes CDR1 MNHNS and CDR2 SASEGT. DNA for the CDR3: TGTGCCAGCAGTGAATACGGACAGACCTATGGCTACACCTTC. Protein sequence: CASSEYGQTYGYTF.

This clone was picked up many times. The chain carries TRBV28 and TRBJ2-5, with 13 nucleotides matching TRBD2. J lost 2 bases, V lost 6 bases, and 12 bases had no gene match. Germline assignment: CDR1 MDHEN and CDR2 SYDVKM. The CDR3 contains 18 residues. The CDR3 DNA follows: TGTGCCAGCAGCCCGCTCCCGGGACTAGCGGGGAGTCAAGAGACCCAGTACTTC. Translation gives CASSPLPGLAGSQETQYF.

Only a few counts were recorded for this clone. V gene TRBV4-1 combines with J gene TRBJ2-7; TRBD1 agrees at 7 bases. V trimming: 10 bases; J trimming: 3 bases; junction bases outside the gene matches: 9. This CDR3 is 13 amino acids long. Germline V gene sequence: CDR1 MGHRA, CDR2 YSYEKL. CDR3 protein: CATGRAGGYEQYF. The CDR3 DNA sequence: TGCGCCACGGGCAGAGCAGGGGGCTACGAGCAGTACTTC.

This clone was observed a handful of times. The rearrangement uses TRBV30 and TRBJ2-3; 7 bases agree with TRBD1. V dropped 3 bases and J dropped 0; count of bases not matched to a gene: 6. Germline V lookup: CDR1 GTSNPN, CDR2 SVGIG (reference sequence). The CDR3 consists of 15 residues. The chain's CDR3 is CAWSEGARSTDTQYF. Written as DNA, the CDR3 is TGTGCCTGGAGCGAGGGGGCGAGGAGCACAGATACGCAGTATTTT.

This clone has just a few counts. J is TRBJ2-2 and V is TRBV9, with 9 bases matching TRBD1. The CDR3 loop spans 15 amino acids. Germline CDR1 reads SGDLS; CDR2 reads YYNGEE. V was clipped by 5 bases and J by 3 bases; unmatched bases: 5. This CDR3 is CASSKQGADTGELFF. In nucleotides, the CDR3 is TGTGCCAGCAGTAAACAGGGGGCCGACACCGGGGAGCTGTTTTTT.

This clone was counted only a few times. The gene calls are TRBV29-1 and TRBJ2-1; 7 bases line up with TRBD2. Germline CDR1 reads SQVTM; CDR2 reads ANQGSEA. The junction had 8 bases not matched to a gene; V was cut back by 6 bases and J by 0 bases. The CDR3 sequence is 15 residues long. For the CDR3, the DNA is TGCAGCGTCTTTTCTAGCGGCTTCTCCTACAATGAGCAGTTCTTC. As protein: CSVFSSGFSYNEQFF.

This chain connects TRBV6-6 to TRBJ2-3; TRBD2 aligns across 7 bases. The CDR3 is 15 residues long. V trimming: 8 bases; J trimming: 2 bases; junction bases outside the gene matches: 10. Germline V CDR1 and CDR2: MNHNY, SVGAGI (reference sequence). CDR3 DNA: TGTGCCAGCGGGCCCCTAGCGGACCTCACAGATACGCAGTATTTT. Translation: CASGPLADLTDTQYF.

V gene TRBV28 combines with J gene TRBJ1-4, with 12 bases lining up with TRBD1. J was trimmed by 8 bases and V by 6 bases; bases with no gene match: 10. Germline-derived CDR1 and CDR2 are MDHEN and SYDVKM. The CDR3 consists of 16 residues. The CDR3 loop is CASRRDRGLLGEKLFF. Here the CDR3 DNA reads TGTGCCAGCAGAAGGGACAGGGGGCTACTTGGGGAAAAACTGTTTTTT. Filled out from reference TRBV28 and TRBJ1-4, the complete variable domain reads DVKVTQSSRYLVKRTGEKVFLECVQDMDHENMFWYRQDPGLGLRLIYFSYDVKMKEKGDIPEGYSVSREKKERFSLILESASTNQTSMYLCASRRDRGLLGEKLFFGSGTQLSVL.

This clone showed up just a few times. The chain recombines TRBV28 with TRBJ1-2; 8 bases align to TRBD1. This CDR3 has 14 residues. Germline-derived CDR1 and CDR2 are MDHEN and SYDVKM. After removal of 4 bases from V and 6 bases from J, the junction contained 7 bases not matched to a gene. CDR3 DNA sequence: TGTGCCAGCAGTTCAAACAGGGGGTTACATGGCTACACCTTC. It translates to CASSSNRGLHGYTF.

V is TRBV6-1 and J is TRBJ1-5, with 7 bases identical to TRBD1. This CDR3 is built from 15 residues. CDR1 is MNHNS, CDR2 SASEGT, per germline. V was pared by 7 bases and J by 5 bases, with 11 bases of the junction left unmatched. In DNA form, the CDR3 reads TGTGCCAGCAAACAGGGGCGAGGTAGGGATCAGCCCCAGCATTTT. The encoded protein is CASKQGRGRDQPQHF.

The V and J genes are TRBV5-1 and TRBJ2-7, with a tentative D call TRBD2 (5 bases). Germline CDR1 SGHRS, CDR2 YFSETQ. Deletions cut 3 bases from V and 5 bases from J, with 15 bases between. The CDR3 runs 14 residues. CDR3 in DNA: TGCGCCAGCAGCTCCTCCTTGAGGGCTGACGAGCAGTACTTC. It codes for CASSSSLRADEQYF.

This clone was found a few times. This chain uses TRBV29-1 with TRBJ2-3; D perhaps matches TRBD2 (5 bases). V was pared by 5 bases and J by 3 bases, with 12 bases between. The CDR3 contains 13 residues. From germline, CDR1 is SQVTM and CDR2 ANQGSEA. In DNA form, the CDR3 reads TGCAGCGTTACTTTCGGACTGACAGATACGCAGTATTTT. Translating it yields CSVTFGLTDTQYF.

This clone was observed a few times. The chain joins TRBV5-1 to TRBJ1-1; a possible D gene is TRBD1 (5 bases). Trimming took 6 bases from V and 1 from J, leaving 19 bases between them. The germline gives CDR1 SGHRS, CDR2 YFSETQ. The CDR3 is made up of 16 amino acids. CDR3 sequence (DNA): TGCGCCAGCACCCTTAGTCTCCAGGGAGGGAACACTGAAGCTTTCTTT. Residues: CASTLSLQGGNTEAFF.

This chain joins TRBV7-2 and TRBJ2-2, with TRBD2 as a possible D gene (5 bases). This CDR3 spans 19 amino acids. Germline loops: CDR1 SGHTA, CDR2 FQGNSA. V lost 2 bases and J lost 4, with 23 bases in between. This chain's CDR3 is CASSLYPPGAGAGTGELFF. Written as DNA, the CDR3 is TGTGCCAGCAGCTTATATCCCCCGGGTGCGGGCGCCGGCACCGGGGAGCTGTTTTTT.

This clone appeared a few times. V is TRBV9 and J is TRBJ2-1; 9 nucleotides match TRBD2. The CDR3 length is 17 residues. The V gene end was trimmed by 4 bases and the J gene end by 4 bases; junction bases not matched to a gene: 12. The germline gives CDR1 SGDLS, CDR2 YYNGEE. Written as DNA, the CDR3 is TGTGCCAGCAGCCCGGCCAGGGGACTAGCACTTTACAATGAGCAGTTCTTC. Translating gives CASSPARGLALYNEQFF.

This rearrangement joins TRBV4-1 to TRBJ2-5, with 11 bases aligning to TRBD2. This CDR3 region has 17 residues. Germline V gives CDR1 MGHRA, CDR2 YSYEKL. The J segment lost 3 bases and the V segment lost 0 bases, leaving 6 bases of the junction unmatched. Here the CDR3 reads CASSQEGGTSGEETQYF. The CDR3 DNA is TGCGCCAGCAGCCAAGAAGGGGGGACTAGCGGAGAAGAGACCCAGTACTTC.

In its sample, this clone was seen a few times. V usage is TRBV7-6 and J usage is TRBJ2-3, with 11 nucleotides matching TRBD2. V trimming: 4 bases; J trimming: 0 bases; junction bases outside the gene matches: 3. CDR3 size: 16 residues. Germline lookup yields CDR1 SGHVS and CDR2 FNYEAQ. The CDR3 spells CASSSLAGVSTDTQYF. The CDR3, as DNA: TGTGCCAGCAGCTCACTAGCGGGGGTGAGCACAGATACGCAGTATTTT. The full variable domain, its missing parts supplied by reference TRBV7-6 and TRBJ2-3, is GAGVSQSPRYKVTKRGQDVALRCDPISGHVSLYWYRQALGQGPEFLTYFNYEAQQDKSGLPNDRFSAERPEGSISTLTIQRTEQRDSAMYRCASSSLAGVSTDTQYFGPGTRLTVL.

The rearrangement joins TRBV27 to TRBJ1-2; the match to TRBD1 covers 7 bases. Trimming cost V 1 base and J 4 bases; bases outside gene matches: 6. CDR3 length: 15 residues. Per germline, CDR1 MNHEY and CDR2 SMNVEV (reference sequence). CDR3 loop: CASSLYSTGVYGYTF. The CDR3 region has the DNA TGTGCCAGCAGTTTATACTCTACAGGGGTCTATGGCTACACCTTC.

This clone was recorded a few times. The V and J genes are TRBV29-1 and TRBJ2-7; D is perhaps TRBD1 (6 bases). The CDR3 length is 13 residues. Germline V gene sequence: CDR1 SQVTM, CDR2 ANQGSEA. V shed 4 bases and J shed 1 base, with 11 bases lying between them. The CDR3 reads CSVGQGLSYEQYF. DNA for the CDR3: TGCAGCGTTGGGCAGGGGCTGTCCTACGAGCAGTACTTC.

CDR3 in DNA: TGTGCCAGCTCATCGGAGGGTGTAGGTCTTAGTGGCTACACCTTC. This gives the protein CASSSEGVGLSGYTF. The rearrangement uses TRBV18 and TRBJ1-2; D ambiguous. Between the trimmed V and J ends, which lost 5 bases and 7 bases, there was a span of 20 bases. The length of the CDR3 is 15 residues. The germline V gene encodes CDR1 KGHSH and CDR2 LQKENI.